Listed below are T cell receptor beta chains from one sample, sequenced in a study of cytomegalovirus exposure and HLA in healthy donors. The protocol was immunoSEQ multiplex PCR, while the TCRdb copy is restricted to in-frame clones and leaves out a portion. The sample contains over 200,000 clones, about 70% of which appear only once. What was sequenced was PBMCs. The receptors stem from a man in his forties in good health and CMV-seropositive. Both conserved end residues are part of each CDR3. The order of the fields is J gene, clone size, D gene, V gene, CDR3 DNA, CDR3 protein. A D gene is named only where the DNA matches it firmly. Clone size is shown for a subset of rows, as once, few, many or a class of expanded clone.

>TRBJ2-7|NA|TRBD1|TRBV7-2
TGTGCCAGCAGCGGGGACAGGGCGATCTCCTACGAGCAGTACTTC
CASSGDRAISYEQYF
>TRBJ1-2|few|TRBD1|TRBV10-3
TGTGCCATCAGTGATGTGGGACAGGCGTCTAACTATGGCTACACCTTC
CAISDVGQASNYGYTF
>TRBJ2-5|NA|TRBD1|TRBV7-9
TGTGCCATCCCGACAGGGGATGAGACCCAGTACTTC
CAIPTGDETQYF
>TRBJ2-5|NA|NA|TRBV7-9
TGTGCCAGCAGCCGTTCAGGGAAAGAGACCCAGTACTTC
CASSRSGKETQYF
>TRBJ1-5|NA|NA|TRBV6-5
TGTGCCAGCAGTTCCAGCTGGAGGGCGGCCCAGCATTTT
CASSSSWRAAQHF
>TRBJ2-1|NA|TRBD2|TRBV5-4
TGTGCCAGCAGCCAGGGTCGCGGGGGGGCAGGCAATGAGCAGTTCTTC
CASSQGRGGAGNEQFF
>TRBJ2-3|once|TRBD2|TRBV4-3
TGCGCCAGCAGCCAAGAGGGACTAGCGGATACGCAGTATTTT
CASSQEGLADTQYF
>TRBJ2-1|NA|NA|TRBV6-5
TGTGCCAGCTCGTCAGGGGTAGGGAATGAGCAGTTCTTC
CASSSGVGNEQFF
>TRBJ2-7|NA|NA|TRBV5-1
TGCGCCAGCAGCTTAACAGGTACCTACGAGCAGTACTTC
CASSLTGTYEQYF
>TRBJ1-1|NA|TRBD1|TRBV15
TGTGCCACCAGCGGACAGGGTTCCACTGAAGCTTTCTTT
CATSGQGSTEAFF
>TRBJ2-7|few|NA|TRBV5-1
TGCGCCAGCAGCTTGGACAGCCAGCCCACCTACGAGCAGTACTTC
CASSLDSQPTYEQYF
>TRBJ2-5|NA|NA|TRBV7-7
TGTGCCAGCAGCTCCCTCCCAGGCTGGGAGACCCAGTACTTC
CASSSLPGWETQYF
>TRBJ1-3|NA|NA|TRBV7-4
TGTGCCAGCAGCTCTCGCGGGGGGGAGACTACTACGATCTCTGGAAACACCATATATTTT
CASSSRGGETTTISGNTIYF
>TRBJ1-1|NA|TRBD1|TRBV7-9
TGTGCCAGCAGCCGCGGGTCCGGACAGGGCGGGACTGAAGCTTTCTTT
CASSRGSGQGGTEAFF
>TRBJ1-2|NA|NA|TRBV28
TGTGCCAGCAGTTTATGGACAGATGGCTACACCTTC
CASSLWTDGYTF
>TRBJ2-2|NA|TRBD2|TRBV12-5
TGTGCTAGTGGTTGGGGGACGGGAGGTAACACCGGGGAGCTGTTTTTT
CASGWGTGGNTGELFF
>TRBJ2-1|NA|TRBD2|TRBV9
TGTGCCAGCAGCATGTATAACCGGGACTATCCCTACAATGAGCAGTTCTTC
CASSMYNRDYPYNEQFF
>TRBJ2-1|NA|NA|TRBV11-2
TGTGCCAGCAGCTTAAGGGGGTGGAATGAGCAGTTCTTC
CASSLRGWNEQFF
>TRBJ2-5|NA|NA|TRBV2
TGTGCCAGCGGTCGGCGGGAGACCCAGTACTTC
CASGRRETQYF
>TRBJ1-5|few|TRBD1|TRBV5-6
TGTGCCAGCAGCTTGGGACAGGGTTGGAATCAGCCCCAGCATTTT
CASSLGQGWNQPQHF
>TRBJ2-7|few|TRBD1|TRBV18
TGTGCCAGCTCACTGGGACAGGGAAGTTACGAGCAGTACTTC
CASSLGQGSYEQYF
>TRBJ2-7|NA|NA|TRBV14
TGTGCCAGCAGCCAAGAGAGTTTCATAGCCTACGAGCAGTACTTC
CASSQESFIAYEQYF
>TRBJ2-2|NA|TRBD1|TRBV2
TGTGCCAGCAGCCCCCGCAGGGGGCATGTGGCCGGGGAGCTGTTTTTT
CASSPRRGHVAGELFF
>TRBJ2-3|NA|TRBD2|TRBV6-5
TGTGCCAGCAGTCCTCTAGCGGGGAGCACAGATACGCAGTATTTT
CASSPLAGSTDTQYF
>TRBJ1-2|NA|TRBD1|TRBV5-1
TGCGCCAGCAGCTTGGGACAGGGAAGTACCCGAAATAACTATGGCTACACCTTC
CASSLGQGSTRNNYGYTF
>TRBJ1-1|NA|NA|TRBV10-3
TGCGCCATCAGTGGGCATCGCAATGAAGCTTTCTTT
CAISGHRNEAFF
>TRBJ1-5|NA|NA|TRBV19
TGTGCCAGTAGTATGGGCCCCCCCCAGCATTTT
CASSMGPPQHF
>TRBJ2-5|NA|NA|TRBV5-6
TGTGCCAGCAGCTTGGAATCCGGGACAAGGGAGACCCAGTACTTC
CASSLESGTRETQYF
>TRBJ1-2|NA|NA|TRBV5-7
TGTGCCAGCAGCTTAGTAAACTGTGGCTACACCTTC
CASSLVNCGYTF
>TRBJ1-2|NA|NA|TRBV10-3
TGTGCCATCAGTGGTCGGTCTGTGGTCTCTAACTATGGCTACACCTTC
CAISGRSVVSNYGYTF
>TRBJ2-7|NA|NA|TRBV6-5
TGTGCCAGCAGTTCACAGGGGAGGATGGCCTACGAGCAGTACTTC
CASSSQGRMAYEQYF
>TRBJ2-1|NA|NA|TRBV9
TGTGCCAGCAGCGTAGCGGATGGGAGTGAGCAGTTCTTC
CASSVADGSEQFF
>TRBJ2-3|few|TRBD2|TRBV28
TGTGCCAGCAGTTTCGCGGGGGATCCTGATACGCAGTATTTT
CASSFAGDPDTQYF
>TRBJ1-1|once|TRBD1|TRBV6-5
TGTGCCAGCAGTCGTGGGACAGGGGGCACTGAAGCTTTCTTT
CASSRGTGGTEAFF
>TRBJ1-2|NA|TRBD1|TRBV28
TGTGCCAGCGGACAGGTTAACTATGGCTACACCTTC
CASGQVNYGYTF
>TRBJ1-5|NA|TRBD1|TRBV19
TGTGCCAGTAGTATGCTACAGGGGGCAAGCAATCAGCCCCAGCATTTT
CASSMLQGASNQPQHF
>TRBJ2-1|NA|TRBD2|TRBV5-1
TGCGCCAGCAGCAATTTAGCGGGGGAATTGTACAATGAGCAGTTCTTC
CASSNLAGELYNEQFF
>TRBJ2-5|NA|NA|TRBV15
TGTGCCACCAGTGGTAGCGCGCAAGAGACCCAGTACTTC
CATSGSAQETQYF
>TRBJ1-3|NA|NA|TRBV28
TGTGCCAGCAGTTTCCAGGGCATCGGAAACACCATATATTTT
CASSFQGIGNTIYF
>TRBJ1-4|NA|TRBD1|TRBV9
TGTGCCAGCAGCGTGACAGGGTACGTTAATGAAAAACTGTTTTTT
CASSVTGYVNEKLFF
>TRBJ2-2|once|NA|TRBV4-2
TGTGCCAGCAGCCAGGTGACAGGGAACACCGGGGAGCTGTTTTTT
CASSQVTGNTGELFF
>TRBJ2-7|NA|TRBD2|TRBV28
TGTGCCAGCAGGGTAGCGGGCTACGAGCAGTACTTC
CASRVAGYEQYF
>TRBJ1-6|NA|NA|TRBV10-3
TGTGCCATCAGTGTCGCGGGCGATTCACCCCTCCACTTT
CAISVAGDSPLHF
>TRBJ2-7|NA|TRBD1|TRBV7-4
TGTGCCAGCAGCTTTAAGGCCGGGACAGGGTGCAACGAGCAGTACTTC
CASSFKAGTGCNEQYF
>TRBJ2-2|NA|NA|TRBV5-4
TGTGCCAGCAGCCAACAGGTCACGAACACCGGGGAGCTGTTTTTT
CASSQQVTNTGELFF
>TRBJ1-1|once|NA|TRBV6-5
TGTGCCAGCAGTTACTCGATCGGGGACACTGAAGCTTTCTTT
CASSYSIGDTEAFF
>TRBJ2-4|NA|NA|TRBV29-1
TGCAGCGTTGGGGGCAGGGCGCCTCTATGGGCCAAAAACATTCAGTACTTC
CSVGGRAPLWAKNIQYF
>TRBJ1-2|NA|NA|TRBV10-2
TGCGCCAGCAGTGAGCAAGAGAACTATGGCTACACCTTC
CASSEQENYGYTF
>TRBJ2-3|NA|TRBD2|TRBV11-3
TGTGCCAGCAGCTTAGACCCTAGCGGGGGGGCCAAAGATACGCAGTATTTT
CASSLDPSGGAKDTQYF
>TRBJ1-4|NA|NA|TRBV6-5
TGTGCCAGCAGTTACTCGGGGGGGGCTGGTGAAAAACTGTTTTTT
CASSYSGGAGEKLFF
>TRBJ2-6|NA|TRBD2|TRBV19
TGTGCCAGTAGTAGGGCTAGCGGGGGGGTCTCTGGGGCCAACGTCCTGACTTTC
CASSRASGGVSGANVLTF
>TRBJ1-3|NA|TRBD1|TRBV10-3
TGTGCCATCGGGCAGGGGGATCCGTTCTCTGGAAACACCATATATTTT
CAIGQGDPFSGNTIYF
>TRBJ1-6|NA|NA|TRBV28
TGTGCCAGCAGCCTAAGCCCCGATTCACCCCTCCACTTT
CASSLSPDSPLHF
>TRBJ1-5|NA|TRBD1|TRBV27
TGTGCCAGCAGTGGAACAGGGGGCGGCCAGCCCCAGCATTTT
CASSGTGGGQPQHF
>TRBJ1-2|NA|NA|TRBV6-5
TGTGCCAGCAGTTACAGGGAGCCCAGTGGAGGCTACACCTTC
CASSYREPSGGYTF
>TRBJ1-1|NA|TRBD1|TRBV19
TGTGCCAGTAGGGACAGGGGAGGCACTGAAGCTTTCTTT
CASRDRGGTEAFF
>TRBJ2-7|once|NA|TRBV9
TGTGCCAGCAGCGTCGGCGGGGGCACCTACGAGCAGTACTTC
CASSVGGGTYEQYF
>TRBJ2-7|NA|NA|TRBV2
TGTGCCAGCAGTCTTGAGACAGATGAGCAGTACTTC
CASSLETDEQYF